This is a list of T cell receptor beta chains from one sample in a study of graft-versus-host responses after intestinal transplantation. Antigen specificity for these receptors is unknown. Data came from immunoSEQ multiplex PCR; TCRdb stores just in-frame clones and leaves some out. The sample has about 84,000 clones, less than 95% seen once; the top ten hold 0.3% to 0.35%. The sequencing here drew on unstimulated CD4+ T cells sorted from spleen or lymph node cells, taken before transplant. All receptors come from a human donor who was the organ donor for an intestinal transplant. The CDR3 runs from the conserved cysteine through the conserved F or W. A D gene is named only where the DNA matches it firmly. Not all rows give a size; the values are once, few, many and, for expanded clones, a class.

TRBD1,TRBJ2-7,TRBV15,NA,CATSRGDRVNEQYF,TGTGCCACCAGCAGAGGGGACAGGGTCAACGAGCAGTACTTC
TRBD1,TRBJ1-6,TRBV9,NA,CASSAGGQANSPLHF,TGTGCCAGCAGCGCAGGGGGACAGGCCAATTCACCCCTCCACTTT
NA,TRBJ1-4,TRBV5-4,NA,CASSITEGKLFF,TGTGCCAGCAGCATCACGGAGGGTAAACTGTTTTTT
TRBD1,TRBJ2-1,TRBV7-9,NA,CASSLSGQGKFF,TGTGCCAGCAGCTTATCGGGACAGGGGAAGTTCTTC
NA,TRBJ2-3,TRBV19,NA,CASSMEGLGVDTQYF,TGTGCCAGTAGTATGGAGGGACTCGGAGTAGATACGCAGTATTTT
NA,TRBJ1-6,TRBV5-1,NA,CASSSTTGSYNSPLHF,TGCGCCAGCAGCTCCACGACGGGGTCCTATAATTCACCCCTCCACTTT
NA,TRBJ2-3,TRBV29-1,NA,CSVEALLFTDTQYF,TGCAGCGTTGAAGCTCTCCTCTTCACAGATACGCAGTATTTT
NA,TRBJ2-2,TRBV29-1,NA,CSVGRRGAVNTGELFF,TGCAGCGTTGGTCGGCGGGGAGCCGTCAACACCGGGGAGCTGTTTTTT
NA,TRBJ2-7,TRBV28,once,CASSQSVRQQYF,TGTGCCAGCAGTCAATCCGTGAGGCAGCAGTACTTC
NA,TRBJ1-1,TRBV19,NA,CASSISVGGADMNTEAFF,TGTGCCAGTAGTATTTCGGTGGGAGGGGCCGACATGAACACTGAAGCTTTCTTT
NA,TRBJ1-2,TRBV20-1,NA,CSAPLNYGYTF,TGCAGTGCTCCCCTTAACTATGGCTACACCTTC
NA,TRBJ2-7,TRBV5-6,few,CASSSPGEYEQYF,TGTGCCAGCAGCTCTCCTGGAGAGTACGAGCAGTACTTC
NA,TRBJ1-3,TRBV5-6,few,CASSLPGSPYGNTIYF,TGTGCCAGCAGCCTGCCGGGGAGCCCTTATGGAAACACCATATATTTT
TRBD2,TRBJ2-1,TRBV7-6,NA,CASSLGTSGSNEQFF,TGTGCCAGCAGCTTAGGGACTAGCGGTTCCAATGAGCAGTTCTTC
NA,TRBJ1-2,TRBV6-5,NA,CASTRGIGYGYTF,TGTGCCAGCACCAGGGGTATCGGGTATGGCTACACCTTC
NA,TRBJ1-1,TRBV2,NA,CASSVLRTNTEAFF,TGTGCCAGCAGTGTTTTGCGAACGAACACTGAAGCTTTCTTT
NA,TRBJ2-1,TRBV6-1,NA,CASHRHNEQFF,TGTGCCAGCCACAGGCACAATGAGCAGTTCTTC
NA,TRBJ1-1,TRBV19,NA,CASNLGGVAEAFF,TGTGCCAGTAACCTGGGCGGGGTTGCTGAAGCTTTCTTT
NA,TRBJ2-1,TRBV11-1,NA,CASSGTPTYNEQFF,TGTGCCAGCTCCGGGACACCTACCTACAATGAGCAGTTCTTC
TRBD1,TRBJ1-4,TRBV28,NA,CASITGATNEKLFF,TGTGCCAGCATTACAGGGGCAACTAATGAAAAACTGTTTTTT
TRBD1,TRBJ2-7,TRBV29-1,NA,CSVLNRDRPSYEQYF,TGCAGCGTGCTAAACCGGGACAGGCCCTCCTACGAGCAGTACTTC
NA,TRBJ2-2,TRBV2,NA,CASSRTDSNTGELFF,TGTGCCAGCAGCCGGACAGACTCGAACACCGGGGAGCTGTTTTTT
TRBD2,TRBJ2-1,TRBV5-1,once,CASSLALAGGWNEQFF,TGCGCCAGCAGCTTGGCCCTAGCGGGAGGGTGGAATGAGCAGTTCTTC
NA,TRBJ2-1,TRBV5-1,once,CASSPRSSRNSYNEQFF,TGCGCCAGCAGCCCCCGATCTAGCAGAAACTCCTACAATGAGCAGTTCTTC
TRBD1,TRBJ1-2,TRBV7-9,NA,CASSLGQGFYGYTF,TGTGCCAGCAGCTTGGGACAGGGGTTCTATGGCTACACCTTC
TRBD2,TRBJ2-2,TRBV10-3,NA,CAIKGSGGSGELFF,TGTGCCATCAAGGGGTCGGGAGGCTCCGGGGAGCTGTTTTTT
NA,TRBJ2-3,TRBV6-1,once,CASSRASRRADTQYF,TGTGCCAGCAGTAGAGCCAGCCGGAGGGCAGATACGCAGTATTTT
TRBD1,TRBJ1-4,TRBV16,NA,CASSQWTGNEKLFF,TGTGCCAGCAGCCAGTGGACAGGGAACGAAAAACTGTTTTTT
TRBD2,TRBJ2-1,TRBV5-1,NA,CASSLGLAENEQFF,TGCGCCAGCAGCTTGGGACTAGCGGAAAATGAGCAGTTCTTC
TRBD2,TRBJ2-3,TRBV10-3,NA,CATERTSGRGTDTQYF,TGTGCCACCGAACGAACTAGCGGGAGGGGCACAGATACGCAGTATTTT
NA,TRBJ2-6,TRBV7-1,NA,CASSPAYQRGQSRANVLTF,TGTGCCAGCAGCCCGGCCTATCAACGAGGACAAAGTCGGGCCAACGTCCTGACTTTC
TRBD2,TRBJ2-7,TRBV6-5,NA,CASRLAGAYEQYF,TGTGCCAGCAGACTAGCGGGGGCCTACGAGCAGTACTTC
TRBD2,TRBJ2-7,TRBV29-1,NA,CSVFPPSVFGRGSDLPVSSYEQYF,TGCAGCGTTTTCCCCCCCAGCGTTTTTGGGAGGGGCAGTGATTTACCGGTTAGTTCCTACGAGCAGTACTTC
TRBD1,TRBJ1-6,TRBV11-3,NA,CASSTGQAGSPLHF,TGTGCCAGCAGCACCGGACAGGCCGGTTCACCCCTCCACTTT
NA,TRBJ1-2,TRBV28,NA,CASSLSLGDYGYTF,TGTGCCAGCAGTTTATCTTTGGGAGACTATGGCTACACCTTC
TRBD1,TRBJ2-7,TRBV6-1,NA,CASRDLGQGLYEQYF,TGTGCCAGCAGGGACCTCGGACAGGGTTTATACGAGCAGTACTTC